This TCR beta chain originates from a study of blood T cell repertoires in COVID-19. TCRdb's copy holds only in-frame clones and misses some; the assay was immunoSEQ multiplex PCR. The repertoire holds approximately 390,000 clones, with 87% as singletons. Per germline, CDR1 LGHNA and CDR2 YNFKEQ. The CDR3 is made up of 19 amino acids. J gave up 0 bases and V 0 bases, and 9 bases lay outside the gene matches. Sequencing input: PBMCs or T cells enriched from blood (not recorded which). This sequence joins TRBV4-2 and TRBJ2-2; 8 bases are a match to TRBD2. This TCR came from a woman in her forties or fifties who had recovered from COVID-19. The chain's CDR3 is CASSQDLYPGGANTGELFF. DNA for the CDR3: TGTGCCAGCAGCCAAGACCTCTATCCCGGGGGGGCGAACACCGGGGAGCTGTTTTTT.